These 29 T cell receptor beta chains came from one sample sequenced in a study of blood T cell repertoires in COVID-19. Clones were sequenced by immunoSEQ multiplex PCR, and TCRdb holds only the in-frame ones, with some missing. The sample yields about 40,000 clones, roughly four fifths seen once. The material sequenced was peripheral blood. Receptor source: a human donor in a cohort sampled during active or convalescent COVID-19. The donor label of this sample is uncertain.

This clone was seen only a few times. The genes are TRBV18 and TRBJ1-2, with 9 positions matching TRBD1. V trimming: 6 bases; J trimming: 4 bases; junction bases outside the gene matches: 9. Germline V gene data show CDR1 as KGHSH and CDR2 as LQKENI. The CDR3 length is 15 residues. CDR3: CASSSRDRDPYGYTF. The CDR3 nucleotides read TGTGCCAGCTCGAGCCGGGACAGGGACCCCTATGGCTACACCTTC. Together with reference TRBV18 and TRBJ1-2, the CDR3 gives the full variable domain: NAGVMQNPRHLVRRRGQEARLRCSPMKGHSHVYWYRQLPEEGLKFMVYLQKENIIDESGMPKERFSAEFPKEGPSILRIQQVVRGDSAAYFCASSSRDRDPYGYTFGSGTRLTVV.

This chain uses TRBV30 with TRBJ2-3; 7 bases are shared with TRBD2. Germline V lookup: CDR1 GTSNPN, CDR2 SVGIG (reference sequence). This CDR3 is built from 15 residues. With 0 bases clipped from V and 2 bases from J, the junction kept 5 bases outside the gene matches. CDR3 coding DNA: TGTGCCTGGAGTGTAGGGCTAGCGGCCACAGATACGCAGTATTTT. It is translated as CAWSVGLAATDTQYF.

The CDR3 region is CATSESRSAFF. The CDR3 bases are TGTGCCACCAGTGAATCCAGGTCGGCTTTCTTT. The chain employs TRBV24-1 and TRBJ1-1; D unresolved. The CDR3 contains 11 residues. V was shortened by 4 bases and J by 11 bases, with 10 bases between the two germline ends. Germline-derived CDR1 and CDR2 are KGHDR and SFDVKD.

This chain joins TRBV7-3 and TRBJ2-7, with a possible D match to TRBD2 (5 bases). Trimming shortened V by 6 bases and J by 3 bases, and 12 bases separated the two germline ends. Germline lookup yields CDR1 SGHTA and CDR2 FQGTGA. The length of the CDR3 is 13 residues. The CDR3 coding sequence is TGTGCCAGCAGTGTGGACGGGAACTACGAGCAGTACTTC. Its protein is CASSVDGNYEQYF.

The genes are TRBV4-3 and TRBJ1-1; tentatively, D is TRBD1 (6 bases). V lost 0 bases to trimming and J lost 3 bases, with 11 bases between them. This CDR3 has 15 residues. Germline assignment: CDR1 LGHNA and CDR2 YSLEER. CDR3 region: CASSQDLGGDTEAFF. The CDR3 DNA reads TGCGCCAGCAGCCAAGATCTAGGGGGGGACACTGAAGCTTTCTTT.

The gene calls are TRBV9 and TRBJ2-3; 12 nucleotides match TRBD2. This CDR3 is built from 16 residues. V shed 0 bases and J 6 bases; nucleotides not matched to a gene: 5. Germline loops: CDR1 SGDLS, CDR2 YYNGEE. CDR3 bases: TGTGCCAGCAGCGTAGCTAGACTAGCGGGAGCGGATACGCAGTATTTT. It codes for CASSVARLAGADTQYF.

The chain joins TRBV7-3 to TRBJ1-1; D gene unclear. From germline, CDR1 is SGHTA and CDR2 FQGTGA. CDR3 length: 16 amino acids. Deletions cut 4 bases from V and 5 bases from J, with 20 bases between. The CDR3: CASSSSRVGDSTEAFF. CDR3 in DNA: TGTGCCAGCAGCTCCTCCCGGGTGGGAGACTCGACTGAAGCTTTCTTT. Full variable domain (missing parts from reference TRBV7-3 and TRBJ1-1): GAGVSQTPSNKVTEKGKYVELRCDPISGHTALYWYRQSLGQGPEFLIYFQGTGAADDSGLPNDRFFAVRPEGSVSTLKIQRTERGDSAVYLCASSSSRVGDSTEAFFGQGTRLTVV.

The chain uses TRBV3-1 (or the pseudogene TRBV3-2) and TRBJ2-1; the match to TRBD2 covers 10 bases. Germline CDR1 LGHDT, CDR2 YNNKEL (reference sequence). The CDR3 loop spans 15 amino acids. After removal of 4 bases from V and 6 bases from J, the junction contained 6 bases not matched to a gene. The CDR3 region has the DNA TGTGCCAGCAGCCTCCTAGCGGGAGCCCTCAATGAGCAGTTCTTC. This encodes CASSLLAGALNEQFF.

The chain employs TRBV24-1 and TRBJ2-3, with D perhaps matching TRBD2 (6 bases). CDR1 is KGHDR and CDR2 is SFDVKD in the germline V gene. V shed 3 bases and J shed 2 bases, with 8 bases lying between them. The CDR3 covers 14 residues. CDR3 in DNA: TGTGCCACCAGTGATCCGGGACTCACAGATACGCAGTATTTT. Its protein is CATSDPGLTDTQYF.

The chain has TRBV5-1 and TRBJ1-1; no clear D. This CDR3 spans 15 amino acids. Trimming pared 1 base from V and 1 base from J, leaving 11 bases between. Germline CDR1 and CDR2: SGHRS and YFSETQ. The CDR3 DNA sequence: TGCGCCAGCAGCTTGAGTTGGAGTGAGAACACTGAAGCTTTCTTT. This gives the protein CASSLSWSENTEAFF.

The rearrangement uses TRBV6-2 or TRBV6-3 and TRBJ2-1; possibly TRBD2 for D (6 bases). In germline, CDR1 is MNHEY, CDR2 SVGEGT. V shed 5 bases and J shed 6 bases, with 17 bases lying between them. This CDR3 is 15 amino acids long. In DNA form, the CDR3 reads TGTGCCAGCAGTCTCTTAGGTAGGAGGGGCAATGAGCAGTTCTTC. Amino acids: CASSLLGRRGNEQFF.

The CDR3 loop is CASSTVIEETQYF. For the CDR3, the DNA is TGCGCCAGCAGCACGGTCATCGAAGAGACCCAGTACTTC. The chain joins TRBV5-1 to TRBJ2-5, with D uncertain. CDR3 size: 13 residues. Deletions cut 4 bases from V and 3 bases from J, with 10 bases between. Germline V gene sequence: CDR1 SGHRS, CDR2 YFSETQ.

CDR3 sequence reads: CASSRQVNTEAFF. In DNA form, the CDR3 reads TGTGCCAGCAGCCGACAGGTGAACACTGAAGCTTTCTTT. The J gene is TRBJ1-1, the V gene TRBV11-3; possible D gene TRBD1, 6 bases. Germline loops: CDR1 SGHNT, CDR2 YENEEA. V was cut by 5 bases and J by 0 bases, with 7 bases left in between. This CDR3 contains 13 residues.

The gene calls are TRBV11-3 and TRBJ2-3; D gene ambiguous. The V end lost 3 bases, the J end lost 4 bases, and 11 bases lay between the germline ends. Germline V CDR1 and CDR2: SGHNT, YENEEA. The CDR3 is 14 residues long. The CDR3 DNA reads TGTGCCAGCAGCTTTTCCCTAGTTTCAGATACGCAGTATTTT. It specifies CASSFSLVSDTQYF.

This clone occurred once. J is TRBJ2-2 and V is TRBV7-9; 7 bases fit TRBD1. Losses at the gene ends were 4 bases for V and 6 bases for J; bases not matched to a gene: 11. Per the germline V gene, CDR1 is SEHNR and CDR2 is FQNEAQ (reference sequence). This CDR3 has 16 amino acids. The CDR3: CASSSWGQGDPGELFF. The DNA of the CDR3 is TGTGCCAGCAGCTCCTGGGGGCAGGGGGACCCCGGGGAGCTGTTTTTT.

The chain couples TRBV7-3 to TRBJ2-2; D uncertain. There are 13 residues in the CDR3. Germline CDR1 and CDR2: SGHTA and FQGTGA. V was shortened by 3 bases and J by 5 bases, with 7 bases between the two germline ends. The CDR3 nucleotides read TGTGCCAGCAGCTTCTCGTCGACCGGGGAGCTGTTTTTT. Translating gives CASSFSSTGELFF.

The CDR3 nucleotides are TGTGCCAGCAGTTTTGACAGAAACACTGAAGCTTTCTTT. Protein: CASSFDRNTEAFF. The chain combines TRBV27 with TRBJ1-1; D might be TRBD1 (5 bases). Germline V CDR1 and CDR2: MNHEY, SMNVEV (reference sequence). The V end lost 3 bases, the J end lost 2 bases, and 7 bases lay between the germline ends. The CDR3 covers 13 residues.

The chain has TRBV29-1 and TRBJ1-3; 7 bases align to TRBD1. CDR1 and CDR2 from the germline V gene are SQVTM and ANQGSEA. The V gene end was trimmed by 4 bases and the J gene end by 8 bases; junction bases not matched to a gene: 5. The CDR3 is made up of 12 amino acids. DNA of the CDR3: TGCAGCGTTGGCCAGGGGGTGGACACCATATATTTT. Amino acid sequence: CSVGQGVDTIYF.

The rearrangement uses TRBV27 and TRBJ2-7; no clear D gene. This CDR3 region has 14 residues. Germline CDR1 is MNHEY and CDR2 is SMNVEV (reference sequence). The V end lost 0 bases, the J end lost 0 bases, and 6 bases lay between the germline ends. CDR3 in amino acids: CASSLSAFSYEQYF. Here the CDR3 DNA reads TGTGCCAGCAGTTTATCTGCGTTCTCCTACGAGCAGTACTTC.

The chain recombines TRBV7-2 with TRBJ1-2; 7 bases are shared with TRBD1. Germline trimming cut 1 base from V and 7 bases from J; bases unmatched to any gene: 3. CDR1 and CDR2 (germline): SGHTA, FQGNSA. The CDR3 is 13 residues long. CDR3 sequence: CASSLEGARGYTF. The CDR3 DNA is TGTGCCAGCAGCTTAGAGGGGGCTCGTGGCTACACCTTC.

A single count supports this clone. CDR3 coding DNA: TGTGCCAGCTCAACGGGAGTTTCCTACGAGCAGTACTTC. This sequence encodes CASSTGVSYEQYF. The chain is built from TRBV18 and TRBJ2-7; D is perhaps TRBD2 (6 bases). Germline V gene lookup returns CDR1 KGHSH and CDR2 LQKENI. The length of the CDR3 is 13 residues. Trimming pared 5 bases from V and 1 base from J, leaving 9 bases between.

The chain carries TRBV5-5 and TRBJ2-7, with 11 nucleotides matching TRBD2. The CDR3 is made up of 18 amino acids. The junction had 12 bases not matched to a gene; V was cut back by 0 bases and J by 4 bases. Germline V lookup: CDR1 SGHKS, CDR2 YYEKEE (reference sequence). CDR3 protein: CASSLAVDAASGRYEQYF. DNA of the CDR3: TGTGCCAGCAGCTTGGCCGTGGACGCAGCTAGCGGGAGGTACGAGCAGTACTTC.

There are a few counts of this clone. The DNA of the CDR3 is TGTGCCAGCAGCCAAGACGTAAGCAATCAGCCCCAGCATTTT. Protein product: CASSQDVSNQPQHF. V and J are TRBV3-1 (or the pseudogene TRBV3-2) and TRBJ1-5, with D unresolved. This CDR3 has 14 amino acids. Germline assignment: CDR1 LGHDT and CDR2 YNNKEL (reference sequence). The V end was cut by 0 bases, the J end by 1 base, with 4 bases between.

The CDR3 here is CASSLRTSGSYYEQYF. As DNA, the CDR3 is TGTGCCAGCAGCTTACGGACTAGCGGGAGTTACTACGAGCAGTACTTC. J is TRBJ2-7 and V is TRBV7-2, with TRBD2 identical over 13 bases. The CDR3 consists of 16 residues. V gave up 2 bases and J gave up 3 bases; unmatched junction bases: 4. Germline assignment: CDR1 SGHTA and CDR2 FQGNSA.

This clone showed up just once. CDR3 sequence: CASSSLDRGRPYGYTF. In DNA form, the CDR3 reads TGTGCCAGCAGTTCACTGGACAGGGGCCGACCTTATGGCTACACCTTC. The genes are TRBV6-5 and TRBJ1-2, with 9 positions matching TRBD1. CDR1 is MNHEY and CDR2 is SVGAGI in the germline V gene. Trimming removed 4 bases from V and 5 bases from J; junction bases left unmatched: 11. The CDR3 has 16 residues.

About this clone itself: One junction end disagrees with the germline gene, perhaps due to a read error. The chain carries TRBV2 and TRBJ2-7; 8 nucleotides align to TRBD1. This CDR3 has 10 amino acids. The germline gives CDR1 SNHLY, CDR2 FYNNEI. In nucleotides, the CDR3 is TGTGCCAGCAAACGACAGGGGTGGCACTTC. Its protein product is CASKRQGWHF.

This clone was found once. The rearrangement links TRBV27 to TRBJ2-7, with 8 bases fitting TRBD1. Looked up from germline, CDR1 is MNHEY and CDR2 is SMNVEV (reference sequence). CDR3 length equals 15 residues. J gave up 6 bases and V 4 bases, and 11 bases lay outside the gene matches. The CDR3: CASSSPETGAAEQYF. As DNA, the CDR3 is TGTGCCAGCAGTTCGCCCGAGACAGGGGCCGCCGAGCAGTACTTC.

The genes are TRBV19 and TRBJ2-1, with TRBD2 identical over 10 bases. Germline V lookup: CDR1 LNHDA, CDR2 SQIVND (reference sequence). CDR3 length: 15 amino acids. V was clipped by 7 bases and J by 8 bases; unmatched bases: 11. Here the CDR3 DNA reads TGTGCCAGTAATATTAGGAGCGGGAGGGCCGATGAGCAGTTCTTC. Amino acids: CASNIRSGRADEQFF.

In this sample, this clone turned up once. The chain has TRBV5-1 and TRBJ2-3, with 7 bases matching TRBD2. The CDR3 contains 18 residues. V was pared by 3 bases and J by 5 bases, with 18 bases of the junction left unmatched. The germline V gene has CDR1 SGHRS and CDR2 YFSETQ. The CDR3 DNA sequence: TGCGCCAGCAGCTCGGAGCGGGGATCCGGGTCCCTAGGAGATACGCAGTATTTT. Protein: CASSSERGSGSLGDTQYF.